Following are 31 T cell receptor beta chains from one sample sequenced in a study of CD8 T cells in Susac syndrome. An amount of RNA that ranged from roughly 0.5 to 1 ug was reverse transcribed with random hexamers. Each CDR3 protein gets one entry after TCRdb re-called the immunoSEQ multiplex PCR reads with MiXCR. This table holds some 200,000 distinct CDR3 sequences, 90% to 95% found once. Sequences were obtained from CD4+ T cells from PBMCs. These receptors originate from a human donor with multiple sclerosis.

CDR3 in amino acids: CASSPKTSVYEQYF. The CDR3, as DNA: TGTGCCAGCAGCCCCAAAACCTCTGTATACGAGCAGTACTTC. This chain uses TRBV6-6 with TRBJ2-7; D unclear. Germline CDR1 MNHNY, CDR2 SVGAGI (reference sequence). The CDR3 length is 14 residues. V lost 6 bases, J lost 4 bases, and 16 bases lay in between.

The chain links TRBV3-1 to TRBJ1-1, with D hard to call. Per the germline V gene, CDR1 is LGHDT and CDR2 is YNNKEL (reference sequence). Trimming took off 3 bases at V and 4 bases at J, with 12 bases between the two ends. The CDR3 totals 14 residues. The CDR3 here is CASSQTLNPTEAFF. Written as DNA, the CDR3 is TGTGCCAGCAGCCAGACCTTAAACCCCACTGAAGCTTTCTTT.

This chain's CDR3 is CATTNKGGTEAFF. The DNA for the CDR3 is TGTGCCACCACAAACAAGGGTGGCACTGAAGCTTTCTTT. The chain combines TRBV12-3 or TRBV12-4 with TRBJ1-1; D gene uncertain. Trimming left V 10 bases short and J 4 bases short, with 16 bases between. The CDR3 length is 13 residues.

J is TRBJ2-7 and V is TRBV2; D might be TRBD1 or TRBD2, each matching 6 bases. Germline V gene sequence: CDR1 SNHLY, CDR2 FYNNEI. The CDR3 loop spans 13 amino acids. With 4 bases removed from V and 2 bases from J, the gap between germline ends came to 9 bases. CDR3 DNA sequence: TGTGCCAGCAGTGGCCGGGGGCCCTACGAGCAGTACTTC. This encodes CASSGRGPYEQYF.

DNA of the CDR3: TGTGCCAGCAGCTTAGTGGGAGCCTACGAGCAGTACTTC. Its translation is CASSLVGAYEQYF. The V and J genes are TRBV7-8 and TRBJ2-7, with D tentatively TRBD2 (5 bases). Per the germline V gene, CDR1 is SGHVS and CDR2 is FQNEAQ. This CDR3 has 13 amino acids. The germline V and J ends were trimmed by 1 base and 2 bases, with 6 bases remaining between them.

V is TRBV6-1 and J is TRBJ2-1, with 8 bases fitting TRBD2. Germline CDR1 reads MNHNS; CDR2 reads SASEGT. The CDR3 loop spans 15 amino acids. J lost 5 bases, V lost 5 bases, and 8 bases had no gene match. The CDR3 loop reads CASSRSTSGDNEQFF. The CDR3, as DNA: TGTGCCAGCAGTAGGAGCACTAGCGGTGACAATGAGCAGTTCTTC.

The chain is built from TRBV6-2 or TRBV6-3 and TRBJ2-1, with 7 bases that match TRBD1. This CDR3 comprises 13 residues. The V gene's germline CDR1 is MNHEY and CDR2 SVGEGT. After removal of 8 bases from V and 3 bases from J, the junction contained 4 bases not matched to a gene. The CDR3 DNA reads TGTGCCAGCGGCTGGGACAGCTACAATGAGCAGTTCTTC. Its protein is CASGWDSYNEQFF.

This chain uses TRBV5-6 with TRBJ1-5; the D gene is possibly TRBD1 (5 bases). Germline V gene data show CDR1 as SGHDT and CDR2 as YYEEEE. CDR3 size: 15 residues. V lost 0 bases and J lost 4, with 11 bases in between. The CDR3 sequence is CASSLAGGQNQPQHF. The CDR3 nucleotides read TGTGCCAGCAGCTTGGCGGGGGGTCAAAATCAGCCCCAGCATTTT. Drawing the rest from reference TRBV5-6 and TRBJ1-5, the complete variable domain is DAGVTQSPTHLIKTRGQQVTLRCSPKSGHDTVSWYQQALGQGPQFIFQYYEEEERQRGNFPDRFSGHQFPNYSSELNVNALLLGDSALYLCASSLAGGQNQPQHFGDGTRLSIL.

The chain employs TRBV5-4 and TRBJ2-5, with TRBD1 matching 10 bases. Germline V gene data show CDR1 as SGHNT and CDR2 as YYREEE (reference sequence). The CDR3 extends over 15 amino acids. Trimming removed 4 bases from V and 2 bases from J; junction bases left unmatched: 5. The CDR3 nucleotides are TGTGCCAGCAGCCGTGGGACAGGGGAACAAGAGACCCAGTACTTC. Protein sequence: CASSRGTGEQETQYF.

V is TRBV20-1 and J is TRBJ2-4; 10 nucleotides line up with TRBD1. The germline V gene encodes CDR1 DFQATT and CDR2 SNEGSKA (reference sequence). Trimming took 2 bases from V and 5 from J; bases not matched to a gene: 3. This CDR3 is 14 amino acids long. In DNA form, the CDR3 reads TGCAGTGCTAGACCCGGGACAGGGGAAAACATTCAGTACTTC. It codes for CSARPGTGENIQYF.

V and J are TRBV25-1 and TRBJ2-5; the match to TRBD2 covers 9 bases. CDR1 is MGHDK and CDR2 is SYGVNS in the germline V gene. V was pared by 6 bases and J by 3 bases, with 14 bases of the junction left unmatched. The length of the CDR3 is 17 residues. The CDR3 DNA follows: TGTGCCAGCAGGTTGGGGGAGACTAGCGGTGGTGAAGAGACCCAGTACTTC. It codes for CASRLGETSGGEETQYF.

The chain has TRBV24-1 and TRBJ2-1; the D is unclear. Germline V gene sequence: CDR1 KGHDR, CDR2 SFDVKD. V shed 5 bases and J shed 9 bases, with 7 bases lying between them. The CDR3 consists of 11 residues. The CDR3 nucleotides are TGTGCCACCAGTGGGGATTTTGAGCAGTTCTTC. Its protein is CATSGDFEQFF.

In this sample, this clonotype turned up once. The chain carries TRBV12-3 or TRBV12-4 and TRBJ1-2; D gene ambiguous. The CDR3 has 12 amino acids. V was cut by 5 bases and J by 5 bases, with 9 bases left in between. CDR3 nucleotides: TGTGCCAGCAGTCCCTCCGGGTATGGCTACACCTTC. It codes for CASSPSGYGYTF.

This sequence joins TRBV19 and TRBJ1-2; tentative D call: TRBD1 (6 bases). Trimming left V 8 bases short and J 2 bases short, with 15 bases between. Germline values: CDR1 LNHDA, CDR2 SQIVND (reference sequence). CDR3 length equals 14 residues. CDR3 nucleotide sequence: TGTGCCAGTCCGTTCCGGGGACAAAACTATGGCTACACCTTC. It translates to CASPFRGQNYGYTF.

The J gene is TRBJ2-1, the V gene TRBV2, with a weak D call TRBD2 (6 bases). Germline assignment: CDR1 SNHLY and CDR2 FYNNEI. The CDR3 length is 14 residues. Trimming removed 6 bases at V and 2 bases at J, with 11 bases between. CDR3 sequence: CASSPGVTYNEQFF. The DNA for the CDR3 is TGTGCCAGCAGCCCGGGAGTAACCTACAATGAGCAGTTCTTC.

Here the CDR3 DNA reads TGCAGTGCTAGCCTCCAGTCCCGCTACAATGAGCAGTTCTTC. Its protein is CSASLQSRYNEQFF. The V and J genes are TRBV20-1 and TRBJ2-1, with unresolved D. The CDR3 covers 14 residues. Germline values: CDR1 DFQATT, CDR2 SNEGSKA (reference sequence). V dropped 3 bases and J dropped 3 bases, with 12 bases sitting between them.

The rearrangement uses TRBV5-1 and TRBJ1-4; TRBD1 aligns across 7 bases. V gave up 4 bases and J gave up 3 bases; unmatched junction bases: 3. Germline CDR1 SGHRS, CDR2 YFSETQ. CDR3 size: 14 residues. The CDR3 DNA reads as TGCGCCAGCAGCCCAGGGGGACCTAATGAAAAACTGTTTTTT. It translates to CASSPGGPNEKLFF. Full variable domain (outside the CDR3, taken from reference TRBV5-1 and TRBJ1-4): KAGVTQTPRYLIKTRGQQVTLSCSPISGHRSVSWYQQTPGQGLQFLFEYFSETQRNKGNFPGRFSGRQFSNSRSEMNVSTLELGDSALYLCASSPGGPNEKLFFGSGTQLSVL.

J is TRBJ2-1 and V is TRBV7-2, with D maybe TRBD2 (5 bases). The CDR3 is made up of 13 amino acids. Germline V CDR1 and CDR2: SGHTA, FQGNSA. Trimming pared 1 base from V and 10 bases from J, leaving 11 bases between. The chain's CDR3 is CASSLVREQEQFF. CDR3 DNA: TGTGCCAGCAGCTTAGTAAGGGAGCAGGAGCAGTTCTTC.

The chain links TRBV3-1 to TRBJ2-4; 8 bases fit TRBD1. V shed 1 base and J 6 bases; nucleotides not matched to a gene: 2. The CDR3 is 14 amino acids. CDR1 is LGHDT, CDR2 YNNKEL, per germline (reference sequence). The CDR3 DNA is TGTGCCAGCAGCCAAGGAACAGGGGGAAACATTCAGTACTTC. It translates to CASSQGTGGNIQYF.

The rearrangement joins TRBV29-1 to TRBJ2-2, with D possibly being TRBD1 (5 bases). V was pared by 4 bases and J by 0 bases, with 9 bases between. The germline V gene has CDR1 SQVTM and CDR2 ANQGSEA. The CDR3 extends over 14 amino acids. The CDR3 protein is CSVVRQTNTGELFF. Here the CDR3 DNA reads TGCAGCGTTGTGAGACAGACGAACACCGGGGAGCTGTTTTTT.

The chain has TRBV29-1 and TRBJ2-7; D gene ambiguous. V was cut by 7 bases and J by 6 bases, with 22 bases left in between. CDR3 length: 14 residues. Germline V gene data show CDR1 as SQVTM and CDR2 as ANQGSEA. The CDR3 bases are TGCAGCGCCAAAACCAGGACCGTTGACGGCGAGCAGTACTTC. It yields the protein CSAKTRTVDGEQYF.

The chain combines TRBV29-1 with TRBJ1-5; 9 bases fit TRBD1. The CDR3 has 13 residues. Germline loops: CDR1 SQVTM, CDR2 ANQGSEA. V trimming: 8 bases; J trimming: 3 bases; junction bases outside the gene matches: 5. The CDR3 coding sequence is TGCAGCACGGGACAGGGAGACAATCAGCCCCAGCATTTT. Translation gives CSTGQGDNQPQHF. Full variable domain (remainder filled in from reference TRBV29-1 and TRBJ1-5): SAVISQKPSRDICQRGTSLTIQCQVDSQVTMMFWYRQQPGQSLTLIATANQGSEATYESGFVIDKFPISRPNLTFSTLTVSNMSPEDSSIYLCSTGQGDNQPQHFGDGTRLSIL.

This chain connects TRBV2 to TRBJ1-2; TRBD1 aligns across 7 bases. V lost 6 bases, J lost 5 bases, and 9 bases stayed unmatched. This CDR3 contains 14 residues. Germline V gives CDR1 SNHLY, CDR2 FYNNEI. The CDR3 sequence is CASSAGTENYGYTF. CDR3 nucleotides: TGTGCCAGCAGCGCCGGGACAGAAAATTATGGCTACACCTTC. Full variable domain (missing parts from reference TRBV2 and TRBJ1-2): EPEVTQTPSHQVTQMGQEVILRCVPISNHLYFYWYRQILGQKVEFLVSFYNNEISEKSEIFDDQFSVERPDGSNFTLKIRSTKLEDSAMYFCASSAGTENYGYTFGSGTRLTVV.

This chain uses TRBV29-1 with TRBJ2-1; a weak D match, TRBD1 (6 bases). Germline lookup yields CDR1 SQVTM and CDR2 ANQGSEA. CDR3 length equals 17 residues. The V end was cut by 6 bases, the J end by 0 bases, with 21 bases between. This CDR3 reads CSVPSNRASYSYNEQFF. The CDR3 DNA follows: TGCAGCGTCCCCTCGAACAGGGCCTCCTACTCCTACAATGAGCAGTTCTTC.

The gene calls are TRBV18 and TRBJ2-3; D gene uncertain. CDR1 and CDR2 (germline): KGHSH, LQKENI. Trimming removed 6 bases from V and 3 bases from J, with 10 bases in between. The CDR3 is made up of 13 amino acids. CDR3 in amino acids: CASSHGPTDTQYF. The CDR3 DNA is TGTGCCAGCTCCCACGGACCTACAGATACGCAGTATTTT.

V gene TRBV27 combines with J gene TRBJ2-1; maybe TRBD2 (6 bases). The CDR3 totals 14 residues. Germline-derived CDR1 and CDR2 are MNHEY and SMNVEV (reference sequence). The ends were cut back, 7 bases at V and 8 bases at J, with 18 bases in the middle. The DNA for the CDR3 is TGTGCCAGCACCGACTACCGGAGGGGTGATGAGCAGTTCTTC. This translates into CASTDYRRGDEQFF.

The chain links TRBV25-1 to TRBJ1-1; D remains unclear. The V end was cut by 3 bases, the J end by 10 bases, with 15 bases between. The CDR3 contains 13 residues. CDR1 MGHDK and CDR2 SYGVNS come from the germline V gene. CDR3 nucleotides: TGTGCCAGCAGTGAGGGCCGTTCTCGTGGAGCTTTCTTT. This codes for CASSEGRSRGAFF.

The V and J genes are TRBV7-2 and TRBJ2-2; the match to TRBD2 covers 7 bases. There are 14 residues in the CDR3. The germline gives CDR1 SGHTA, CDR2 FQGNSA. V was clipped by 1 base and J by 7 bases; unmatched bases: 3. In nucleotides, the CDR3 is TGTGCCAGCAGCTTAGGCGGGGGAAGCGGGGAGCTGTTTTTT. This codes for CASSLGGGSGELFF.

The CDR3 DNA reads as TGTGCCAGCAGCATAGGACAGGGTGGCTACAATGAGCAGTTCTTC. It yields the protein CASSIGQGGYNEQFF. This chain connects TRBV5-4 to TRBJ2-1; 8 positions agree with TRBD1. Germline CDR1 is SGHNT and CDR2 is YYREEE (reference sequence). The ends lost 4 bases at V and 3 bases at J; junction bases unmatched: 6. The CDR3 runs to 15 residues.

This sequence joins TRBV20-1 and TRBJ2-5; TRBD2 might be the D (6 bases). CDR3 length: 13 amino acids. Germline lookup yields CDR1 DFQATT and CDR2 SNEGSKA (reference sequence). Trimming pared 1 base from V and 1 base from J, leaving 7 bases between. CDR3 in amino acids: CSARGGAQETQYF. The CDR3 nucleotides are TGCAGTGCTAGAGGCGGGGCCCAAGAGACCCAGTACTTC.

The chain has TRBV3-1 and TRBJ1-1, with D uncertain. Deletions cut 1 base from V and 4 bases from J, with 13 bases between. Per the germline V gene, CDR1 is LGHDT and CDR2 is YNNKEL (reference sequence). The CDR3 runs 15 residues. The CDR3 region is CASSQGTAGGTEAFF. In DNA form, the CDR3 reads TGTGCCAGCAGCCAAGGGACCGCGGGTGGCACTGAAGCTTTCTTT.